This T cell receptor beta chain was found in a study of T cells in Graves' hyperthyroidism and ophthalmopathy. Study-level findings and limits: The model anticipated ophthalmopathy a median approximately six months pre-onset. Blood held most thyroid clonotypes expanded above 0.001 frequency.

Amplification targeted TCR beta CDR3 regions from RNA transcripts. The primer set for the first-round RT-PCR of the TCR CDR3 was HTBI. Each CDR3 protein is one row after TCRdb ran MiXCR on the multiplex PCR reads. The sample records around 610,000 distinct CDR3 sequences, roughly 15% being singletons. Diagnoses rested on clinical symptoms, serum thyroxine and TRAb, thyroid ultrasound and orbital computed tomography. Per the germline V gene, CDR1 is SGHAT and CDR2 is FQNNGV. Trimming cost V 5 bases and J 2 bases, with 4 bases left between them. CDR3 length equals 11 residues. This clonotype was counted at least ten times. Its antigen is as yet unknown.

Source material: blood. The source is a woman in her thirties or forties with Graves' ophthalmopathy. The genes are TRBV11-2 and TRBJ2-7; D is uncertain. This CDR3 reads CASSNTYEQYF. The DNA of the CDR3 is TGTGCCAGCAGCAATACCTACGAGCAGTACTTC.